The 15 T cell receptor beta chains listed next were all sequenced from one sample in a study of T cell responses to AZD1222 COVID-19 vaccine. This table comes from immunoSEQ multiplex PCR, and its TCRdb copy is limited to in-frame clones, with some not included. The data contain 140,000 to 150,000 clones, roughly 92% of them singletons. This material consisted of peripheral blood, taken on day 0 of AZD1222 vaccination. The receptors come from an adult in good health.

The chain couples TRBV4-1 to TRBJ2-1; 8 nucleotides align to TRBD2. Per the germline V gene, CDR1 is MGHRA and CDR2 is YSYEKL. With V trimmed by 1 base and J by 9 bases, 11 bases remained unmatched. This CDR3 comprises 16 residues. The CDR3 sequence: CASSQGVGRVQGEQFF. The CDR3 DNA reads as TGCGCCAGCAGCCAAGGGGTCGGGAGGGTACAGGGTGAGCAGTTCTTC.

The CDR3 coding sequence is TGCGCCGCCGGGGGACAGGGGGCGCGGAGAGATGAAAAACTGTTTTTT. As protein: CAAGGQGARRDEKLFF. The chain couples TRBV10-1 to TRBJ1-4; 12 nucleotides match TRBD1. Trimming at V came to 11 bases and at J to 6 bases, leaving 13 bases not matched to a gene. CDR1 WNHNN and CDR2 SYGVQD come from the germline V gene (reference sequence). The CDR3 runs 16 residues.

CDR3 region: CASSEQFGQGYGEQYF. The CDR3 DNA sequence: TGTGCCAGCAGTGAGCAATTCGGACAGGGCTATGGAGAGCAGTACTTC. The chain carries TRBV6-1 and TRBJ2-7; 8 positions match TRBD1. CDR3 length equals 16 residues. Germline CDR1 MNHNS, CDR2 SASEGT. J lost 7 bases, V lost 3 bases, and 14 bases had no gene match.

This clone was counted only a few times. The chain has TRBV27 and TRBJ2-7; 15 bases match TRBD2. V lost 4 bases to trimming and J lost 5 bases; unmatched junction nucleotides: 3. CDR3 length: 15 amino acids. CDR1 and CDR2 from the germline V gene are MNHEY and SMNVEV (reference sequence). The DNA of the CDR3 is TGTGCCAGCAGTTCACGGACTAGCGGGAGGGACGAGCAGTACTTC. As protein: CASSSRTSGRDEQYF.

The V call is TRBV18, the J call TRBJ2-5; 8 bases align to TRBD1. Trimming cost V 3 bases and J 3 bases; bases outside gene matches: 0. CDR3 length equals 13 residues. Germline V gene sequence: CDR1 KGHSH, CDR2 LQKENI. CDR3 in DNA: TGTGCCAGCTCACCGGACAGGGAAGAGACCCAGTACTTC. Its protein is CASSPDREETQYF.

This clone was picked up one time. CDR3 nucleotides: TGTGCCAGCTCACCACCTAGCGGTATTGAGCAGTTCTTC. Its translation: CASSPPSGIEQFF. The rearrangement joins TRBV18 to TRBJ2-1, with D possibly being TRBD2 (6 bases). CDR3 length: 13 amino acids. With 0 bases removed from V and 9 bases from J, the gap between germline ends came to 9 bases. Germline V CDR1 and CDR2: KGHSH, LQKENI.

The chain carries TRBV10-2 and TRBJ2-1; 16 bases line up with TRBD2. CDR1 WSHSY and CDR2 SAAADI come from the germline V gene. V lost 7 bases to trimming and J lost 5 bases; unmatched junction nucleotides: 5. The CDR3 has 16 residues. CDR3 amino acids: CASTGTSGRADNEQFF. The CDR3 region has the DNA TGCGCCAGCACTGGGACTAGCGGGAGGGCGGACAATGAGCAGTTCTTC.

The chain combines TRBV5-1 with TRBJ2-5, with 10 bases aligning to TRBD1. Germline V gene sequence: CDR1 SGHRS, CDR2 YFSETQ. Trimming removed 4 bases from V and 6 bases from J; junction bases left unmatched: 6. This CDR3 is 14 amino acids long. The CDR3 coding sequence is TGCGCCAGCAGCACGACAGGGGGCGCGAAGACCCAGTACTTC. Residues: CASSTTGGAKTQYF.

V usage is TRBV4-1 and J usage is TRBJ2-7, with 8 bases lining up with TRBD1. V was pared by 3 bases and J by 3 bases, with 7 bases of the junction left unmatched. The CDR3 is 15 amino acids. Germline loops: CDR1 MGHRA, CDR2 YSYEKL. The CDR3 region has the DNA TGCGCCAGCAGCCACGGACAGGGCGAAGGCTACGAGCAGTACTTC. Protein: CASSHGQGEGYEQYF.

This clone was detected once. The V and J genes are TRBV7-8 and TRBJ1-3; the D is unclear. Trimming left V 5 bases short and J 2 bases short, with 25 bases between. Germline V gene data show CDR1 as SGHVS and CDR2 as FQNEAQ. The CDR3 covers 19 residues. CDR3 nucleotide sequence: TGTGCCAGCAGCCCGATTTGGTGGTTGACCGGAATAGCTGGAAACACCATATATTTT. It specifies CASSPIWWLTGIAGNTIYF.

V is TRBV10-2 and J is TRBJ1-2; perhaps TRBD1 as D (5 bases). CDR1 and CDR2 from the germline V gene are WSHSY and SAAADI. This CDR3 has 13 amino acids. Trimming took 7 bases from V and 4 from J, leaving 13 bases between them. CDR3 coding DNA: TGCGCCAGCACTCGCCGGGACTTCTATGGCTACACCTTC. Translation gives CASTRRDFYGYTF.

The J gene is TRBJ2-2, the V gene TRBV11-2, with a weak D call TRBD2 (5 bases). The CDR3 has 14 residues. Deletions cut 5 bases from V and 2 bases from J, with 9 bases between. Germline CDR1 SGHAT, CDR2 FQNNGV. The CDR3 DNA reads TGTGCCAGCAGCCTGGACTCCAACACCGGGGAGCTGTTTTTT. Amino acid sequence: CASSLDSNTGELFF.

The gene calls are TRBV25-1 and TRBJ2-5, with D tentatively TRBD2 (6 bases). The germline V gene has CDR1 MGHDK and CDR2 SYGVNS. V was pared by 1 base and J by 3 bases, with 12 bases between. This CDR3 region has 15 residues. Here the CDR3 DNA reads TGTGCCAGCAGTGAATGGGGAGGCAGGGAAGAGACCCAGTACTTC. Translating gives CASSEWGGREETQYF.

The chain joins TRBV7-9 to TRBJ2-3; D not resolved. The CDR3 has 13 amino acids. Germline loops: CDR1 SEHNR, CDR2 FQNEAQ (reference sequence). The V gene lost 6 bases and the J gene lost 0 bases, with 7 bases spanning the gap. The DNA of the CDR3 is TGTGCCAGCAGTCGGACGAGCACAGATACGCAGTATTTT. This translates into CASSRTSTDTQYF.

CDR3 in amino acids: CASSFRGTGANVLTF. The CDR3 DNA follows: TGCGCCAGCAGCTTTCGGGGGACCGGGGCCAACGTCCTGACTTTC. The rearrangement uses TRBV5-1 and TRBJ2-6; D possibly corresponds to TRBD2 (6 bases). Germline V lookup: CDR1 SGHRS, CDR2 YFSETQ. The CDR3 totals 15 residues. V dropped 2 bases and J dropped 4 bases, with 10 bases sitting between them.